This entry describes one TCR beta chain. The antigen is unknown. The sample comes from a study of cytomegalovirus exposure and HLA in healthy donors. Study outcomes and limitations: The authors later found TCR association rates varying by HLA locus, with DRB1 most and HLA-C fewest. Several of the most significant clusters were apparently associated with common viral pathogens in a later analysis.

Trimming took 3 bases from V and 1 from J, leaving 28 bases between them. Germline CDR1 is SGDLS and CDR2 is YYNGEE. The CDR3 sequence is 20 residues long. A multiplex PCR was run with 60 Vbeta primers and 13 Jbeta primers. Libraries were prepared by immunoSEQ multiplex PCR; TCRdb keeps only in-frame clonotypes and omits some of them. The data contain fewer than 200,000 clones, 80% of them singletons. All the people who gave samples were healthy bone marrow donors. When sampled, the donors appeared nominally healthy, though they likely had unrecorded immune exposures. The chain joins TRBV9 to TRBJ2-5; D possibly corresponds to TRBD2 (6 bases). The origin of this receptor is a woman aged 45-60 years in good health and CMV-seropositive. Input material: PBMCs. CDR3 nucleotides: TGTGCCAGCAGCGGGGAGAGCGATAGCGGTCCCCGGCGCTTCCAAGAGACCCAGTACTTC. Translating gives CASSGESDSGPRRFQETQYF.